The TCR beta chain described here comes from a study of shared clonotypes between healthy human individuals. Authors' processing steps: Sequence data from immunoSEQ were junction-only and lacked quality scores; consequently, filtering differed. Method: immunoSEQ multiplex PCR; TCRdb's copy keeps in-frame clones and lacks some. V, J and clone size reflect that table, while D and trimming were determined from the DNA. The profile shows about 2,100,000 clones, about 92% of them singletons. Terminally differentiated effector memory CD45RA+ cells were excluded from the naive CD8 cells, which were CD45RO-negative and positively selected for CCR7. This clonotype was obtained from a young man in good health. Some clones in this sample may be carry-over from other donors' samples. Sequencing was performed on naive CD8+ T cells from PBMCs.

The CDR3 loop is CASRSGITYEQYF. The CDR3 DNA is TGTGCCAGCCGCAGCGGGATAACCTACGAGCAGTACTTC. This chain uses TRBV18 with TRBJ2-7; 7 bases are a match to TRBD2. There are 13 residues in the CDR3. J was trimmed by 2 bases and V by 8 bases; bases with no gene match: 6. Germline CDR1 is KGHSH and CDR2 is LQKENI.